The 31 T cell receptor beta chains given below trace back to one sample, sequenced in a study of control samples from healthy donors and cancer patients (TCRdb year 2020). Preparation of the library involved the immunoSEQ multiplex PCR assay. The table comes from immuneACCESS by way of TCRdb, which keeps in-frame sequences with V and J called. Part of the clones is missing from these tables; in studies checked, under half for an unresolved V gene and the rest for unknown reasons. In all, the sample holds about 82,000 clones, and 94% of those were seen once. Around 5% of the sample rests with the top ten. Sequencing input: blood. The receptors originated from a woman between 18 and 30 years old in good health.

The genes are TRBV28 and TRBJ1-2; D possibly corresponds to TRBD1 (5 bases). In germline, CDR1 is MDHEN, CDR2 SYDVKM. Trimming took off 6 bases at V and 0 bases at J, with 35 bases between the two ends. The CDR3 is made up of 22 amino acids. The CDR3, as DNA: TGTGCCAGCAGGGGGCTTAGAGGAAAAAACGCAACGTCTTCAGGGACTAACTATGGCTACACCTTC. As protein: CASRGLRGKNATSSGTNYGYTF.

V gene TRBV5-6 combines with J gene TRBJ1-1; tentatively, D is TRBD1 (6 bases). CDR3 size: 14 residues. The ends were cut back, 4 bases at V and 1 base at J, with 11 bases in the middle. Germline CDR1 reads SGHDT; CDR2 reads YYEEEE. Here the CDR3 DNA reads TGTGCCAGCAGCCCGGGACACTCGAACACTGAAGCTTTCTTT. Translated: CASSPGHSNTEAFF.

The chain has TRBV4-2 and TRBJ2-3, with 7 bases that match TRBD1. Per the germline V gene, CDR1 is LGHNA and CDR2 is YNFKEQ. This CDR3 comprises 16 residues. Germline trimming cut 0 bases from V and 4 bases from J; bases unmatched to any gene: 7. The CDR3 spells CASSQDSTQGADTQYF. In nucleotides, the CDR3 is TGTGCCAGCAGCCAAGATTCTACCCAGGGGGCAGATACGCAGTATTTT.

The CDR3 reads CASLDRDSAFLREKLFF. As DNA, the CDR3 is TGTGCCAGCTTAGACCGGGACAGCGCCTTTTTACGGGAAAAACTGTTTTTT. V and J are TRBV19 and TRBJ1-4; 7 bases map to TRBD1. This CDR3 contains 17 residues. CDR1 LNHDA and CDR2 SQIVND come from the germline V gene (reference sequence). V lost 9 bases, J lost 8 bases, and 21 bases stayed unmatched.

This clone was counted a single time. The genes are TRBV4-2 and TRBJ1-1, with 9 bases identical to TRBD1. The ends lost 1 base at V and 5 bases at J; junction bases unmatched: 2. This CDR3 is built from 14 residues. Per germline, CDR1 LGHNA and CDR2 YNFKEQ. The CDR3 is CASSQGQGGTEAFF. DNA for the CDR3: TGTGCCAGCAGCCAAGGACAGGGGGGAACTGAAGCTTTCTTT.

The V and J genes are TRBV9 and TRBJ2-5; 8 bases are shared with TRBD1. Germline values: CDR1 SGDLS, CDR2 YYNGEE. This CDR3 is built from 16 residues. The J segment lost 5 bases and the V segment lost 4 bases, leaving 13 bases of the junction unmatched. The CDR3 protein is CASSPRDRSFGETQYF. In DNA form, the CDR3 reads TGTGCCAGCAGCCCCCGGGACAGGTCGTTTGGGGAGACCCAGTACTTC.

The sample holds a few counts of this clone. The chain couples TRBV5-1 to TRBJ1-2, with D tentatively TRBD1 (5 bases). The CDR3 covers 12 residues. Trimming shortened V by 6 bases and J by 4 bases, and 10 bases separated the two germline ends. CDR1 is SGHRS and CDR2 is YFSETQ in the germline V gene. For the CDR3, the DNA is TGCGCCAGCACCAGTGGGGGCTATGGCTACACCTTC. Encoded protein: CASTSGGYGYTF.

The CDR3 region is CASSPRGQQRAGEKLFF. CDR3 nucleotide sequence: TGCGCCAGCAGCCCGCGGGGACAGCAAAGGGCAGGCGAAAAACTGTTTTTT. The gene calls are TRBV5-1 and TRBJ1-4; 7 bases map to TRBD1. Germline V lookup: CDR1 SGHRS, CDR2 YFSETQ. Trimming took 4 bases from V and 8 from J; bases not matched to a gene: 17. CDR3 length equals 17 residues.

This clone was counted between two and nine times. This rearrangement joins TRBV2 to TRBJ1-5, with D perhaps matching TRBD1 (5 bases). The germline CDR1 and CDR2 sequences are SNHLY and FYNNEI. The CDR3 extends over 15 amino acids. The ends were cut back, 7 bases at V and 1 base at J, with 14 bases in the middle. The CDR3 loop is CASKTELQSNQPQHF. The CDR3, as DNA: TGTGCCAGCAAGACAGAGCTCCAAAGCAATCAGCCCCAGCATTTT.

This chain uses TRBV5-4 with TRBJ2-3; 8 bases agree with TRBD2. Looked up from germline, CDR1 is SGHNT and CDR2 is YYREEE (reference sequence). Unmatched junction bases numbered 3, after V lost 1 base and J lost 2 bases. This CDR3 spans 15 amino acids. CDR3: CASSLSGGYTDTQYF. In DNA form, the CDR3 reads TGTGCCAGCAGCTTGAGCGGGGGCTACACAGATACGCAGTATTTT.

The chain employs TRBV5-1 and TRBJ2-7, with 7 bases matching TRBD2. Germline V CDR1 and CDR2: SGHRS, YFSETQ. There are 16 residues in the CDR3. The trim removed 2 bases at V and 4 bases at J, leaving 12 bases unmatched. CDR3 sequence: CASSFRTAGGGYEQYF. The CDR3 DNA reads as TGCGCCAGCAGCTTTCGGACCGCCGGCGGGGGTTACGAGCAGTACTTC. Filled out from reference TRBV5-1 and TRBJ2-7, the complete variable domain reads KAGVTQTPRYLIKTRGQQVTLSCSPISGHRSVSWYQQTPGQGLQFLFEYFSETQRNKGNFPGRFSGRQFSNSRSEMNVSTLELGDSALYLCASSFRTAGGGYEQYFGPGTRLTVT.

The rearrangement links TRBV25-1 to TRBJ2-7; 8 nucleotides align to TRBD2. Germline trimming cut 4 bases from V and 3 bases from J; bases unmatched to any gene: 11. Germline V lookup: CDR1 MGHDK, CDR2 SYGVNS. The length of the CDR3 is 16 residues. CDR3 amino acids: CASSGRGGRGNYEQYF. CDR3 nucleotide sequence: TGTGCCAGCAGTGGACGGGGGGGCAGGGGAAACTACGAGCAGTACTTC.

The chain uses TRBV18 and TRBJ1-5; tentative D call: TRBD1 (5 bases). Germline V gene lookup returns CDR1 KGHSH and CDR2 LQKENI. The CDR3 has 16 residues. The V gene lost 6 bases and the J gene lost 5 bases, with 20 bases spanning the gap. The CDR3 coding sequence is TGTGCCAGCTCGAAGGTGAGAGGGGAAACGTATCAGCCCCAGCATTTT. Translating it yields CASSKVRGETYQPQHF.

The chain has TRBV18 and TRBJ1-2; 12 bases match TRBD1. Germline assignment: CDR1 KGHSH and CDR2 LQKENI. The CDR3 is 17 amino acids. V was pared by 3 bases and J by 4 bases, with 9 bases of the junction left unmatched. Written as DNA, the CDR3 is TGTGCCAGCTCACCTCTGGGACAGGGGGCGAGGTTCTATGGCTACACCTTC. It specifies CASSPLGQGARFYGYTF.

V and J are TRBV12-3 or TRBV12-4 and TRBJ1-2, with 9 bases matching TRBD1. The V gene end was trimmed by 6 bases and the J gene end by 8 bases; junction bases not matched to a gene: 7. This CDR3 has 13 amino acids. CDR3 sequence reads: CASRQGTGKGYTF. CDR3 nucleotides: TGTGCCAGCAGACAAGGGACAGGGAAAGGCTACACCTTC.

The chain combines TRBV15 with TRBJ1-2; 8 bases line up with TRBD1. V shed 5 bases, J shed 7 bases, and the junction held 9 bases outside the gene matches. This CDR3 contains 14 residues. Germline V gene sequence: CDR1 LNHNV, CDR2 YYDKDF (reference sequence). DNA for the CDR3: TGTGCCACCAGCGTACTAATAGACAGGGGTGGCTACACCTTC. Residues: CATSVLIDRGGYTF.

This clone was observed a single time. This sequence joins TRBV5-4 and TRBJ2-3; 7 positions agree with TRBD2. V shed 5 bases, J shed 1 base, and the junction held 10 bases outside the gene matches. This CDR3 spans 16 amino acids. Germline V gene data show CDR1 as SGHNT and CDR2 as YYREEE (reference sequence). CDR3 sequence: CASSSAAGDRTDTQYF. CDR3 DNA: TGTGCCAGCAGTTCCGCGGCGGGGGACCGCACAGATACGCAGTATTTT. The full variable domain, rest sourced from reference TRBV5-4 and TRBJ2-3, is ETGVTQSPTHLIKTRGQQVTLRCSSQSGHNTVSWYQQALGQGPQFIFQYYREEENGRGNFPPRFSGLQFPNYSSELNVNALELDDSALYLCASSSAAGDRTDTQYFGPGTRLTVL.

The chain links TRBV5-1 to TRBJ1-1; D not certain. Germline CDR1 reads SGHRS; CDR2 reads YFSETQ. CDR3 length: 13 residues. V lost 5 bases to trimming and J lost 1 base, with 9 bases between them. Here the CDR3 DNA reads TGCGCCAGCAGGGTCAATACGAACACTGAAGCTTTCTTT. Residues: CASRVNTNTEAFF.

The V and J genes are TRBV6-2 or TRBV6-3 and TRBJ1-5; a possible D gene is TRBD1 (6 bases). CDR3 length: 17 residues. Germline CDR1 reads MNHEY; CDR2 reads SVGEGT. The V end lost 4 bases, the J end lost 2 bases, and 18 bases lay between the germline ends. The CDR3 bases are TGTGCCAGCAGTTCCCCCTCTTCAGGGGTGGGCAATCAGCCCCAGCATTTT. Translating gives CASSSPSSGVGNQPQHF.

The chain recombines TRBV4-1 with TRBJ2-7; the D is unclear. The germline V gene has CDR1 MGHRA and CDR2 YSYEKL. This CDR3 region has 16 residues. V was pared by 1 base and J by 1 base, with 14 bases between. CDR3 DNA sequence: TGCGCCAGCAGCCAAGCCCCAGGCCCAATTTCCTACGAGCAGTACTTC. This gives the protein CASSQAPGPISYEQYF.

This chain connects TRBV6-6 to TRBJ1-3; no reliable D call. The CDR3 spans 16 residues. Trimming pared 5 bases from V and 0 bases from J, leaving 14 bases between. Germline CDR1 reads MNHNY; CDR2 reads SVGAGI (reference sequence). The CDR3 loop is CASSTSRTLSGNTIYF. CDR3 in DNA: TGTGCCAGCAGTACAAGCAGAACCCTCTCTGGAAACACCATATATTTT.

The count of this clone is one. This chain connects TRBV5-1 to TRBJ2-7; D may correspond to TRBD1 or TRBD2 (5 bases each). Germline V CDR1 and CDR2: SGHRS, YFSETQ. V lost 8 bases to trimming and J lost 3 bases, with 15 bases between them. The CDR3 length is 13 residues. CDR3 residues: CARPRDHFYEQYF. DNA of the CDR3: TGCGCCAGGCCCCGGGACCACTTCTACGAGCAGTACTTC.

The chain has TRBV5-6 and TRBJ2-7; 7 bases align to TRBD1. V lost 5 bases to trimming and J lost 4 bases; unmatched junction nucleotides: 9. The CDR3 has 14 residues. Germline CDR1 reads SGHDT; CDR2 reads YYEEEE. The CDR3 is CASRSGTAAYEQYF. The CDR3 region has the DNA TGTGCCAGCAGGTCCGGGACAGCCGCTTACGAGCAGTACTTC.

This sequence joins TRBV19 and TRBJ1-5; tentatively, D is TRBD1 (5 bases). Germline V lookup: CDR1 LNHDA, CDR2 SQIVND (reference sequence). V shed 3 bases and J shed 9 bases, with 12 bases lying between them. The CDR3 sequence is 13 residues long. The CDR3 here is CASSIDSFWPQHF. In nucleotides, the CDR3 is TGTGCCAGTAGTATCGACAGCTTCTGGCCCCAGCATTTT.

J is TRBJ2-1 and V is TRBV27; D call uncertain. CDR1 is MNHEY and CDR2 is SMNVEV in the germline V gene (reference sequence). There are 14 residues in the CDR3. V dropped 5 bases and J dropped 4 bases, with 12 bases sitting between them. As DNA, the CDR3 is TGTGCCAGCAGTCTCCTAAATGTGTACAATGAGCAGTTCTTC. Protein: CASSLLNVYNEQFF.

V gene TRBV19 combines with J gene TRBJ1-2; D possibly corresponds to TRBD1 (5 bases). Trimming pared 5 bases from V and 4 bases from J, leaving 17 bases between. Germline values: CDR1 LNHDA, CDR2 SQIVND (reference sequence). The CDR3 extends over 15 amino acids. The CDR3 DNA is TGTGCCAGTAGTCCTCAGGAGGGGTACGGCTATGGCTACACCTTC. It encodes CASSPQEGYGYGYTF.

The genes are TRBV2 and TRBJ2-5; 14 nucleotides match TRBD2. Losses at the gene ends were 7 bases for V and 4 bases for J; bases not matched to a gene: 11. Germline values: CDR1 SNHLY, CDR2 FYNNEI. The CDR3 runs to 17 residues. CDR3: CASNFGTSGSNTETQYF. DNA of the CDR3: TGTGCCAGCAATTTTGGGACTAGCGGGAGTAACACAGAGACCCAGTACTTC.

This clone was recorded only once. This chain links TRBV4-1 with TRBJ2-1; tentative D call: TRBD1 (5 bases). The V gene's germline CDR1 is MGHRA and CDR2 YSYEKL. This CDR3 spans 15 amino acids. V gave up 0 bases and J gave up 3 bases, with 9 bases separating them. The CDR3 DNA follows: TGCGCCAGCAGCCAAGATCCAGGGAACTACAATGAGCAGTTCTTC. Protein sequence: CASSQDPGNYNEQFF.

The rearrangement links TRBV28 to TRBJ1-1; weak D call: TRBD1 (5 bases). Germline V gene data show CDR1 as MDHEN and CDR2 as SYDVKM. V was cut by 7 bases and J by 5 bases, with 14 bases left in between. This CDR3 region has 13 residues. The CDR3 is CASILIGATEAFF. CDR3 DNA sequence: TGTGCCAGCATTCTAATTGGGGCTACTGAAGCTTTCTTT.

The CDR3 DNA reads as TGTGCCAGCAGCTTACCGACCGGACTAGCGGGAGGTTCAGATACGCAGTATTTT. Translated, it gives CASSLPTGLAGGSDTQYF. V is TRBV7-9 and J is TRBJ2-3, with 14 bases fitting TRBD2. This CDR3 region has 18 residues. Looked up from germline, CDR1 is SEHNR and CDR2 is FQNEAQ (reference sequence). Trimming removed 2 bases from V and 4 bases from J; junction bases left unmatched: 8.

The chain couples TRBV28 to TRBJ1-1; D ambiguous. Germline CDR1 MDHEN, CDR2 SYDVKM. The CDR3 runs 13 residues. Trimming removed 3 bases at V and 3 bases at J, with 8 bases between. CDR3 nucleotides: TGTGCCAGCAGTTTCCGGCGGGACACTGAAGCTTTCTTT. Protein: CASSFRRDTEAFF.